This T cell receptor beta chain was sequenced during a study of blood T cell repertoires in COVID-19. Across the study: Sample material is recorded as cDNA or gDNA derived from T cells, B-cell-depleted T cells, or PBMCs.

This CDR3 has 13 amino acids. The J segment lost 6 bases and the V segment lost 7 bases, leaving 6 bases of the junction unmatched. The V gene's germline CDR1 is MDHEN and CDR2 SYDVKM. Residents of 24 US areas, aged about 18 to 95 years, made up the participants. Donors in Cohort 3 counted as recovered after two negative PCRs, clearance, or symptom resolution. Per the authors' pipeline: For nucleated cells, counts were estimated from reference gene primer amplification. The table came from immunoSEQ multiplex PCR; TCRdb's copy has only in-frame clones and leaves some out. V and J calls and clone size are those listed in that table; D and trimming were worked out from the DNA. In the table there are some 250,000 clones, 70% to 90% of which are singletons.

The clonotype comes from a woman between 50 and 59 years old who had recovered from COVID-19. The chain couples TRBV28 to TRBJ2-7; 10 nucleotides align to TRBD1. Sample: PBMCs or T cells enriched from blood (not recorded which). The CDR3 nucleotides are TGTGCCAGCAATCGGGACAGGGGTCGCGAGCAGTACTTC. This codes for CASNRDRGREQYF.